The 21 T cell receptor beta chains below were found in one sample sequenced in a study of blood T cell repertoires in COVID-19. Using immunoSEQ multiplex PCR, the repertoire was profiled, and TCRdb retains in-frame clones only, with some absent. The data contain about 50,000 clones, around 89% of them seen just once; the ten biggest clones take up under 2.5%. Sequencing was done on a sample of peripheral blood. Receptors were obtained from a human donor in a cohort sampled during active COVID-19.

This clone has only a few counts. This chain connects TRBV2 to TRBJ2-7, with 7 bases lining up with TRBD1. Germline V gene data show CDR1 as SNHLY and CDR2 as FYNNEI. Germline trimming cut 4 bases from V and 3 bases from J; bases unmatched to any gene: 9. The CDR3 is made up of 15 amino acids. The CDR3 sequence: CASSVLRDSFYEQYF. In nucleotides, the CDR3 is TGTGCCAGCAGTGTACTCCGGGACAGCTTCTACGAGCAGTACTTC.

The rearrangement uses TRBV4-3 and TRBJ2-2, with 8 bases lining up with TRBD1. Losses at the gene ends were 3 bases for V and 5 bases for J; bases not matched to a gene: 8. The length of the CDR3 is 16 residues. Germline V gene data show CDR1 as LGHNA and CDR2 as YSLEER. The CDR3 loop reads CASSQRQGAGTGELFF. For the CDR3, the DNA is TGCGCCAGCAGCCAGAGGCAGGGGGCAGGGACCGGGGAGCTGTTTTTT.

The gene calls are TRBV6-5 and TRBJ2-3; D perhaps matches TRBD1 (5 bases). Germline V CDR1 and CDR2: MNHEY, SVGAGI. CDR3 size: 14 residues. V was trimmed by 9 bases and J by 4 bases, leaving 17 bases between them. CDR3 loop: CASLETQAPDTQYF. The CDR3 DNA follows: TGTGCCAGTCTCGAGACACAGGCCCCAGATACGCAGTATTTT.

The J gene is TRBJ2-4, the V gene TRBV30; D perhaps matches TRBD1 (6 bases). This CDR3 has 17 residues. V was clipped by 1 base and J by 1 base, with 17 bases between them. Per germline, CDR1 GTSNPN and CDR2 SVGIG (reference sequence). This chain's CDR3 is CAWSGKGELYAKNIQYF. For the CDR3, the DNA is TGTGCCTGGAGTGGAAAGGGGGAGCTCTATGCCAAAAACATTCAGTACTTC.

V usage is TRBV4-3 and J usage is TRBJ2-2, with a tentative D call TRBD2 (6 bases). Germline V gives CDR1 LGHNA, CDR2 YSLEER. Deletions cut 0 bases from V and 10 bases from J, with 18 bases between. The CDR3 loop spans 16 amino acids. CDR3 amino acids: CASSQEQGLFVAELFF. CDR3 coding DNA: TGCGCCAGCAGCCAAGAGCAAGGACTATTCGTTGCGGAGCTGTTTTTT.

The CDR3 DNA reads TGTGCCACCAGTGTAGGTGGGACAGGCACAGATACGCAGTATTTT. Translated: CATSVGGTGTDTQYF. The chain combines TRBV24-1 with TRBJ2-3; 7 nucleotides agree with TRBD1. Trimming removed 5 bases from V and 1 base from J; junction bases left unmatched: 5. CDR1 and CDR2 (germline): KGHDR, SFDVKD. This CDR3 comprises 15 residues.

V usage is TRBV5-5 and J usage is TRBJ1-1; D unresolved. Germline CDR1 reads SGHKS; CDR2 reads YYEKEE (reference sequence). CDR3 size: 16 residues. V was cut by 0 bases and J by 3 bases, with 15 bases left in between. The CDR3 loop reads CASSLEFSTAHTEAFF. The CDR3 nucleotides are TGTGCCAGCAGCTTGGAGTTTAGTACAGCCCACACTGAAGCTTTCTTT. Full variable domain (remainder filled in from reference TRBV5-5 and TRBJ1-1): DAGVTQSPTHLIKTRGQQVTLRCSPISGHKSVSWYQQVLGQGPQFIFQYYEKEERGRGNFPDRFSARQFPNYSSELNVNALLLGDSALYLCASSLEFSTAHTEAFFGQGTRLTVV.

This chain uses TRBV7-2 with TRBJ1-4, with 8 bases that match TRBD1. The V gene end was trimmed by 5 bases and the J gene end by 6 bases; junction bases not matched to a gene: 11. This CDR3 contains 16 residues. CDR1 and CDR2 (germline): SGHTA, FQGNSA. This CDR3 is CASSIPRQGAYEKLFF. The CDR3 nucleotides read TGTGCCAGCAGCATTCCCAGGCAGGGGGCCTATGAAAAACTGTTTTTT.

The CDR3 protein is CASSQDRAQETQYF. Written as DNA, the CDR3 is TGTGCCAGCAGTCAAGACAGGGCCCAAGAGACCCAGTACTTC. The chain carries TRBV7-8 and TRBJ2-5; 7 bases fit TRBD1. The CDR3 extends over 14 amino acids. The trim removed 6 bases at V and 1 base at J, leaving 5 bases unmatched. Germline CDR1 SGHVS, CDR2 FQNEAQ.

This clone was picked up a small number of times. J is TRBJ1-3 and V is TRBV11-2, with D tentatively TRBD1 (5 bases). Germline V lookup: CDR1 SGHAT, CDR2 FQNNGV. V was pared by 3 bases and J by 3 bases, with 18 bases between. This CDR3 is built from 17 residues. In DNA, the CDR3 is TGTGCCAGCAGCTTTCGGTTACGGGGGTTTGGTGGAAACACCATATATTTT. Its translation: CASSFRLRGFGGNTIYF.

The chain joins TRBV7-2 to TRBJ2-2, with 8 bases lining up with TRBD2. Per germline, CDR1 SGHTA and CDR2 FQGNSA. CDR3 length: 15 residues. J gave up 6 bases and V 3 bases, and 6 bases lay outside the gene matches. The CDR3 here is CASSFARGGSGELFF. The CDR3 nucleotides read TGTGCCAGCAGCTTTGCACGGGGGGGATCCGGGGAGCTGTTTTTT.

This clone occurred a few times. This sequence joins TRBV11-2 and TRBJ1-4, with 8 bases lining up with TRBD1. Trimming removed 5 bases from V and 7 bases from J; junction bases left unmatched: 9. Germline CDR1 reads SGHAT; CDR2 reads FQNNGV. The CDR3 totals 15 residues. As DNA, the CDR3 is TGTGCCAGCAGCCCCAACAGGGGGGCAAGTGAAAAACTGTTTTTT. This gives the protein CASSPNRGASEKLFF. The whole variable domain, filled in from reference TRBV11-2 and TRBJ1-4, reads EAGVAQSPRYKIIEKRQSVAFWCNPISGHATLYWYQQILGQGPKLLIQFQNNGVVDDSQLPKDRFSAERLKGVDSTLKIQPAKLEDSAVYLCASSPNRGASEKLFFGSGTQLSVL.

This clone has a handful of counts. The chain recombines TRBV5-1 with TRBJ2-7; TRBD1 matches 7 bases. Losses at the gene ends were 4 bases for V and 7 bases for J; bases not matched to a gene: 8. CDR3 length: 13 residues. The germline V gene encodes CDR1 SGHRS and CDR2 YFSETQ. The CDR3, as DNA: TGCGCCAGCAGCGACAGGGCACCCGGGGAGCAGTACTTC. It is translated as CASSDRAPGEQYF. Supplemented by reference TRBV5-1 and TRBJ2-7, the full variable domain reads KAGVTQTPRYLIKTRGQQVTLSCSPISGHRSVSWYQQTPGQGLQFLFEYFSETQRNKGNFPGRFSGRQFSNSRSEMNVSTLELGDSALYLCASSDRAPGEQYFGPGTRLTVT.

The rearrangement joins TRBV12-5 to TRBJ2-1, with D uncertain. From germline, CDR1 is LGHNT and CDR2 FRNRAP. This CDR3 has 16 residues. V was cut by 5 bases and J by 0 bases, with 14 bases left in between. The CDR3 protein is CASGTPTLSSYNEQFF. DNA for the CDR3: TGTGCTAGTGGTACCCCGACACTCAGCTCCTACAATGAGCAGTTCTTC.

CDR3 protein: CASSFTSRNNEQFF. The CDR3, as DNA: TGTGCCAGCAGTTTTACTAGCAGAAACAATGAGCAGTTCTTC. The chain uses TRBV6-5 and TRBJ2-1; TRBD2 might be the D (6 bases). Germline V gene sequence: CDR1 MNHEY, CDR2 SVGAGI. The CDR3 totals 14 residues. V was shortened by 4 bases and J by 5 bases, with 12 bases between the two germline ends.

The CDR3 DNA reads TGCGCCAGCAGTGAAAAGGGGACAGTGTATAATTCACCCCTCCACTTT. Its protein product is CASSEKGTVYNSPLHF. The V and J genes are TRBV4-1 and TRBJ1-6; 7 bases fit TRBD1. The CDR3 sequence is 16 residues long. After removal of 6 bases from V and 4 bases from J, the junction contained 9 bases not matched to a gene. Germline V gene sequence: CDR1 MGHRA, CDR2 YSYEKL.

This clone was detected once. The CDR3 DNA reads TGTGCCAGCAGTTCCGGGACAGAAAGCACAGATACGCAGTATTTT. It is translated as CASSSGTESTDTQYF. The chain combines TRBV27 with TRBJ2-3, with 7 bases fitting TRBD1. V was pared by 4 bases and J by 0 bases, with 4 bases of the junction left unmatched. Germline lookup yields CDR1 MNHEY and CDR2 SMNVEV (reference sequence). CDR3 size: 15 residues.

This chain joins TRBV20-1 and TRBJ1-2, with 10 bases fitting TRBD1. The CDR3 has 10 amino acids. V lost 5 bases to trimming and J lost 13 bases; unmatched junction nucleotides: 4. Germline V gene lookup returns CDR1 DFQATT and CDR2 SNEGSKA (reference sequence). CDR3 sequence reads: CSAVTGGGTF. The CDR3 nucleotides read TGCAGTGCTGTGACAGGGGGCGGCACCTTC.

This chain connects TRBV4-3 to TRBJ2-2; 7 nucleotides align to TRBD1. Germline assignment: CDR1 LGHNA and CDR2 YSLEER. J lost 8 bases, V lost 3 bases, and 6 bases had no gene match. The CDR3 extends over 14 amino acids. The CDR3 coding sequence is TGCGCCAGCAGCCACGCTACAGGGGAGGGGGAGCTGTTTTTT. Encoded protein: CASSHATGEGELFF.

The chain is built from TRBV25-1 and TRBJ1-6, with D possibly TRBD1 on 5 matching bases. The CDR3 length is 14 residues. In germline, CDR1 is MGHDK, CDR2 SYGVNS. Trimming cost V 6 bases and J 10 bases, with 16 bases left between them. The CDR3: CASRPTLTDSPLHF. The CDR3 DNA sequence: TGTGCCAGCAGGCCGACCCTGACAGACTCACCCCTCCACTTT.

Details on this clone: Compared with germline, one end of the junction differs, possibly owing to a read error. The V and J genes are TRBV6-1 and TRBJ1-1; D gene uncertain. Germline CDR1 is MNHNS and CDR2 is SASEGT. CDR3 length: 11 residues. CDR3 region: CASSEATARPF. For the CDR3, the DNA is TGTGCCAGCAGTGAAGCCACTGCCCGTCCCTTT.